This TCR beta chain appears in the sequencing data of a study of blood T cell repertoires in COVID-19 (TCRdb year 2020). A note on the overall study: Samples from collaborators originated in the United States, Italy and Spain and spanned both the acute and convalescent phases of COVID-19. The material from the prospective study consisted of cDNA or gDNA derived from T cells, B-cell-depleted T cells, or PBMCs. Deeply sampled blood TCRbeta repertoires from subjects exposed to, actively infected with, or recovered from COVID-19 were included in the dataset. A freely available public database, intended as a resource for researchers studying the immune response to SARS-CoV-2, is where the repertoires were released. The samples were drawn from the first 160 participants of the ongoing ImmuneRACE study and from about 1,200 subjects provided by 6 global collaborators. A de-identified subject ID, COVID-19 status, age in years and sex were almost always included in the sample metadata. Where available, HLA class I and class II types were taken from metadata supplied by the sample provider and were not determined by assay-based typing. The full study reports these points: How much clinical and demographic metadata was included differed by source and by participant, and the metadata was provided uncurated.

As to this clone: It lacks a known antigen. Base qualities are missing; no much larger clone stands one base away.

The CDR3 numbers 17 residues from cysteine through phenylalanine. Only the CDR3 region is kept as DNA, spanning 51 bases read in frame from base 1. Trimming takes 10 bases from V and 0 bases from J, and the germline ends sit 19 bases apart. For CDR1 and CDR2, the germline V gene (reference sequence) lists LNHDA and SQIVND. Whole blood was collected in K2EDTA tubes by collaborating institutions according to the institutions' own protocols. Collaborator samples were shipped for TCRbeta analysis as frozen whole blood, isolated PBMCs, or DNA extracted from either sample type. TCRbeta CDR3 regions were amplified from genomic DNA using the immunoSEQ Assay, a bias-controlled multiplex PCR. On the authors' methods: Nucleated cell counts per sample were estimated from amplification of reference gene primers within the assay. To quantify the absolute abundance of each unique TCRbeta CDR3 rearrangement, sequence reads were collapsed and filtered. For each sample, productive Simpson clonality was calculated as the square root of Simpson's diversity index across productive rearrangements. The source is immuneACCESS, and TCRdb retained only in-frame sequences with V and J called. Part of the clones is not carried over; for the studies checked, unresolved V genes explain less than half of this, and the remainder is unexplained. That table supplies the V and J calls and clone size; D and trimming were determined from the DNA. A total of some 270,000 clones appear in this sample, roughly 89% of them only once. Clones ranked in the top ten supply under 0.95% of the sample.

The receptor's source is a man aged 25-45 years with acute or convalescent COVID-19. Sequencing used peripheral blood. Recombination linked TRBV19 to TRBJ1-6; the D gene is possibly TRBD1, with 5 bases matching. The CDR3 reads as follows: CATRAQGLSSYNSPLHF. The DNA sequence follows: TGTGCCACCAGGGCCCAGGGACTCTCCTCCTATAATTCACCCCTCCACTTT. With all but the CDR3 taken from the reference TRBV19 and TRBJ1-6 genes, the full variable domain is: DGGITQSPKYLFRKEGQNVTLSCEQNLNHDAMYWYRQDPGQGLRLIYYSQIVNDFQKGDIAEGYSVSREKKESFPLTVTSAQKNPTAFYLCATRAQGLSSYNSPLHFGNGTRLTVT.